The T cell receptor beta chain described here comes from a study of monozygotic twins with inflammatory bowel disease. Points from the study as a whole: For repertoire similarity, concordant twins did not differ from discordant twins, possibly because power was limited.

As to this clonotype: Its antigen is as yet unknown.

This CDR3 is built from 15 residues. Germline assignment: CDR1 KGHDR and CDR2 SFDVKD. From 3500 ng of total RNA, each TCR library was prepared. cDNA encoding TCRalpha and TCRbeta underwent two nested PCRs of roughly 17 and 9 cycles, each of which was followed by bead purification. One entry per CDR3 protein, without DNA, is what TCRdb gives after re-calling the 5' RACE reads. The sample totals some 150,000 distinct CDR3 sequences; its top ten clones hold roughly 2.4%. Sequencing used blood. The clonotype originates from a human donor with ulcerative colitis or Crohn's disease, or a healthy co-twin of an affected twin (not recorded which). The V call is TRBV24-1, the J call TRBJ2-5; TCRdb picks TRBD2, but there is no DNA to check that call. The CDR3 here is CATSDTTSARETQYF.